This record concerns one TCR beta chain sequence. The CDR3 is 13 amino acids. V was cut by 7 bases and J by 6 bases, with 16 bases left in between. CDR1 SQVTM and CDR2 ANQGSEA come from the germline V gene. This entry is derived from a study of blood T cell repertoires in COVID-19. Looking at the study overall: The United States, Italy and Spain were the sources of the acute and convalescent COVID-19 samples. PBMCs, B-cell-depleted T cells, or T cells were the source of the cDNA or gDNA that made up the material.

Original processing notes: Quantification of nucleated cells was approximated via reference gene primer amplification. TCRdb keeps only in-frame clones here, not all; method: immunoSEQ multiplex PCR. D and trimming come from the DNA, and the V and J calls and clone size come from that table. Among fewer than 250,000 clones, around four fifths were seen once, and the ten largest hold approximately 8.1%. Sequencing was carried out using peripheral blood. The chain is built from TRBV29-1 and TRBJ2-1, with D perhaps matching TRBD2 (7 bases). The TCR originated in a woman between 50 and 59 years old with active or convalescent COVID-19. Written as DNA, the CDR3 is TGCAGCGCTGACCCGAGGGGGGGCAATGAGCAGTTCTTC. Translating gives CSADPRGGNEQFF.